This TCR beta chain originates from a study of blood T cell repertoires in COVID-19. Study-wide background: Both acute and convalescent COVID-19 samples were obtained from the United States, Italy and Spain. Nucleic acid was either cDNA or gDNA, and it came from T cells, B-cell-depleted T cells, or PBMCs.

Original data processing: Amplification of reference gene primers provided the estimated nucleated cell counts. TCRdb's table, derived via immunoSEQ multiplex PCR, lists solely in-frame clones and lacks some. V, J and clone size reflect that table, while D and trimming were determined from the DNA. The data contain around 94,000 clones, more than 85% of them singletons. Germline V lookup: CDR1 WSHSY, CDR2 SAAADI. CDR3 length: 14 residues. Trimming at V came to 6 bases and at J to 4 bases, leaving 8 bases not matched to a gene. This chain links TRBV10-2 with TRBJ1-1; 7 positions agree with TRBD1. The sample taken for sequencing was peripheral blood. This clonotype originated in a man between 18 and 29 years old with acute or convalescent COVID-19. CDR3 in DNA: TGCGCCAGCAGACCCGACAGGGTGAGCACTGAAGCTTTCTTT. This sequence encodes CASRPDRVSTEAFF.